This T cell receptor (beta chain) was captured by sequencing in a study of blood T cell repertoires in COVID-19. As processed by the authors: Counts of nucleated cells, estimated from reference gene primer amplification, were obtained. Some clones are missing from TCRdb's copy, which holds only in-frame ones; the method was immunoSEQ multiplex PCR. The D gene and trimming were derived from the DNA, and the V and J assignments and clone size from that table. The sample consists of 150,000 or so clones, 75% to 90% of them appearing once. The ends were cut back, 4 bases at V and 4 bases at J, with 11 bases in the middle. Germline CDR1 and CDR2: SGHNT and YYREEE (reference sequence). The CDR3 has 13 amino acids.

This rearrangement joins TRBV5-4 to TRBJ1-2; tentative D call: TRBD1 (6 bases). The receptor's source is a woman in her thirties or forties who had been exposed to COVID-19. The sequenced sample consisted of PBMCs or T cells enriched from blood (not recorded which). The CDR3 bases are TGTGCCAGCAGCGCTACAGGGAGCTATGGCTACACCTTC. Translation: CASSATGSYGYTF.